This TCR beta chain originates from a study of sequential checkpoint blockade in melanoma (dated 2019 in TCRdb). Context from the whole study: In a 1:1 randomization, patients received either first-line nivolumab then ipilimumab (arm A) or ipilimumab then nivolumab (arm B). Maintenance nivolumab came after both trial sequences.

The CDR3 contains 13 residues, cysteine and phenylalanine counted. The CDR3 DNA has 39 bases and is translated from base 1. CDR1 LNHDA and CDR2 SQIVND were looked up in the germline V gene (reference sequence). V is trimmed back by 5 bases and J by 6 bases, and the junction contains 3 bases that no gene match accounts for. Comments on this clone: Its antigen has not been determined. Base qualities are not at hand, and no much larger clone is one base apart.

The immunoSEQ Assay was used to immunosequence TCRbeta CDR3 regions from genomic DNA. Prior to high-throughput sequencing, genomic DNA was amplified by bias-controlled multiplex PCR. Per the source publication's procedure: To quantify the absolute abundance of each unique TCRbeta CDR3 region, the sequences were collapsed and filtered. Clonality was defined as 1 minus Pielou's evenness and was calculated using productive rearrangements only. Clones with significantly greater frequencies in on-treatment versus baseline samples were identified using a previously published method. TCRdb re-hosts the immuneACCESS table, in-frame sequences only. Its copies lack some clones; in the studies checked, an unresolved V gene accounts for under half of them, and the cause for the rest is not known. Clone size and the V and J calls come from that table; the DNA yielded D and trimming. This sample gives about 37,000 clones in total; approximately 84% of them show up just once. The ten top clones hold 4.5% to 7% of the sample.

What this sample's treatment or condition label stands for: randomized to nivolumab then ipilimumab (arm A) or the reverse (arm B). Prior DNA-damaging chemotherapy had not been received by any trial patient. Thawed PBMCs were sorted on a FACS Aria II flow cytometer to isolate live CD3+CD8+ cells negative for CD19 and CD56. Samples were obtained from patients with melanoma enrolled in CheckMate 064, a randomized, open-label phase II trial of sequential checkpoint blockade. Peripheral blood mononuclear cells were collected by leukapheresis, purified using Ficoll-Paque, and frozen in human serum containing roughly 10% DMSO. Right after sorting, the blood CD3+CD8+ cells were verified to be >98% pure, and DNA extraction followed. Summary of the overall study and its limitations: Validation of the response-prediction model combining TCR metrics and mutation burden is needed in larger, independent patient cohorts.

This receptor chain uses TRBV19 and TRBJ2-2; 7 nucleotides in the junction match TRBD2. Sequenced material: CD8+ T cells sorted from blood (inferred from file names), taken from a patient given nivolumab and ipilimumab in sequence. The clonotype originates from a human donor with melanoma. The nucleotide sequence is TGTGCCAGTAGTCCCCGGGGGGCCGGGGAGCTGTTTTTT. Translation gives CASSPRGAGELFF.